This T cell receptor (beta chain) was obtained from a study of CD8+ T cells in alopecia areata. With 1 base removed from V and 4 bases from J, the gap between germline ends came to 17 bases. The CDR3 is 16 residues long. Per germline, CDR1 GTSNPN and CDR2 SVGIG (reference sequence). The treatment is: oral pan-JAK inhibitor, 5-10 mg twice daily. The authors extracted RNA and reverse transcribed it into cDNA as the sequencing template. Sequenced by immunoSEQ multiplex PCR; TCRdb stores in-frame clones only, minus some. The sample includes 170,000 or so clones, about 60% seen only once; the top ten take 10% to 15%.

The chain couples TRBV30 to TRBJ1-5; D possibly corresponds to TRBD1 (6 bases). The specimen was CD8+ T cells sorted from blood, collected at week 24, from a patient treated with tofacitinib. The source of this sequence is a human donor with alopecia areata. In DNA form, the CDR3 reads TGTGCCTGGAGTGCGATGGGAGGGGGAGGTAATCAGCCCCAGCATTTT. Amino acids: CAWSAMGGGGNQPQHF.